This entry lists 11 T cell receptor beta chains sequenced from one sample in a study of T cell responses to AZD1222 COVID-19 vaccine. Data came from immunoSEQ multiplex PCR; TCRdb stores just in-frame clones and leaves some out. The sample shows about 140,000 clones, roughly 85% of them seen only once. The input for sequencing was peripheral blood, taken on day 0 of AZD1222 vaccination. These receptors all stem from an adult in good health.

This chain links TRBV6-5 with TRBJ1-3; weak D call: TRBD1 (5 bases). Looked up from germline, CDR1 is MNHEY and CDR2 is SVGAGI. The CDR3 is 15 amino acids. Trimming left V 5 bases short and J 0 bases short, with 11 bases between. CDR3 DNA sequence: TGTGCCAGCAGTCTTCAGGGTAACTCTGGAAACACCATATATTTT. The encoded protein is CASSLQGNSGNTIYF.

The CDR3 DNA follows: TGTGCCAGCAGTTGGAGACAGGGATTCGGGGAGCTGTTTTTT. Its protein is CASSWRQGFGELFF. The chain employs TRBV6-5 and TRBJ2-2; 7 bases line up with TRBD1. There are 14 residues in the CDR3. CDR1 MNHEY and CDR2 SVGAGI come from the germline V gene. V was pared by 4 bases and J by 7 bases, with 6 bases of the junction left unmatched.

This chain joins TRBV6-1 and TRBJ2-3, with TRBD2 matching 9 bases. Germline-derived CDR1 and CDR2 are MNHNS and SASEGT. The CDR3 runs to 20 residues. Germline trimming cut 0 bases from V and 0 bases from J; bases unmatched to any gene: 13. The CDR3 DNA reads as TGTGCCAGCAGTGAAGCGCGGGGGACCGCGGGGGGGAAAAGCACAGATACGCAGTATTTT. Translated: CASSEARGTAGGKSTDTQYF.

This clone was seen a few times. The chain joins TRBV30 to TRBJ2-2; TRBD1 is a possible D gene (6 bases). V was pared by 0 bases and J by 1 base, with 12 bases between. The CDR3 runs to 16 residues. Germline values: CDR1 GTSNPN, CDR2 SVGIG (reference sequence). The CDR3 is CAWSVTQGLNTGELFF. The DNA of the CDR3 is TGTGCCTGGAGTGTAACCCAGGGGCTGAACACCGGGGAGCTGTTTTTT.

The rearrangement joins TRBV6-5 to TRBJ1-6, with 9 bases that match TRBD1. CDR1 and CDR2 (germline): MNHEY, SVGAGI. The CDR3 is 14 amino acids. The ends lost 6 bases at V and 8 bases at J; junction bases unmatched: 5. The CDR3, as DNA: TGTGCCAGCAGGGGACAGGGATTAGATTCACCCCTCCACTTT. It codes for CASRGQGLDSPLHF.

The chain carries TRBV10-3 and TRBJ1-2, with D uncertain. V was trimmed by 4 bases and J by 3 bases, leaving 6 bases between them. Germline V lookup: CDR1 ENHRY, CDR2 SYGVKD. The CDR3 consists of 12 residues. The CDR3 sequence is CAISGEDYGYTF. The CDR3 coding sequence is TGTGCCATCAGTGGAGAGGACTATGGCTACACCTTC.

The chain links TRBV3-1 (or the pseudogene TRBV3-2) to TRBJ2-1; TRBD2 agrees at 7 bases. Germline CDR1 reads LGHDT; CDR2 reads YNNKEL (reference sequence). The CDR3 loop spans 17 amino acids. Unmatched junction bases numbered 10, after V lost 3 bases and J lost 2 bases. The CDR3 sequence: CASSHVLAAPAYNEQFF. CDR3 sequence (DNA): TGTGCCAGCAGCCACGTCCTAGCGGCACCCGCCTACAATGAGCAGTTCTTC.

V gene TRBV7-9 combines with J gene TRBJ2-1; weak D call: TRBD1 (5 bases). The V end lost 5 bases, the J end lost 3 bases, and 17 bases lay between the germline ends. The CDR3 length is 16 residues. Per the germline V gene, CDR1 is SEHNR and CDR2 is FQNEAQ (reference sequence). The CDR3: CASSPQYTGSYNEQFF. The CDR3 DNA is TGTGCCAGCAGCCCGCAATACACAGGAAGCTACAATGAGCAGTTCTTC.

This chain joins TRBV11-2 and TRBJ2-7; D call uncertain. CDR1 and CDR2 (germline): SGHAT, FQNNGV. The length of the CDR3 is 16 residues. V was pared by 4 bases and J by 2 bases, with 18 bases between. The CDR3 sequence: CASSYTDPGLAYEQYF. The CDR3 nucleotides are TGTGCCAGCAGCTATACAGACCCGGGTCTCGCCTACGAGCAGTACTTC. Together with reference TRBV11-2 and TRBJ2-7, the CDR3 gives the full variable domain: EAGVAQSPRYKIIEKRQSVAFWCNPISGHATLYWYQQILGQGPKLLIQFQNNGVVDDSQLPKDRFSAERLKGVDSTLKIQPAKLEDSAVYLCASSYTDPGLAYEQYFGPGTRLTVT.

This chain uses TRBV28 with TRBJ1-5; D may be TRBD1 (6 bases). In germline, CDR1 is MDHEN, CDR2 SYDVKM. Trimming stripped 3 bases from V and 3 bases from J, with 12 bases between. The CDR3 length is 15 residues. CDR3 DNA: TGTGCCAGCAGTTTGCTCAGGGGTTCCAATCAGCCCCAGCATTTT. Encoded protein: CASSLLRGSNQPQHF.

This clone was picked up one time. The chain is built from TRBV30 and TRBJ2-7, with 9 bases aligning to TRBD2. The CDR3 loop spans 15 amino acids. Trimming removed 2 bases from V and 3 bases from J; junction bases left unmatched: 8. Germline V gene data show CDR1 as GTSNPN and CDR2 as SVGIG (reference sequence). The CDR3: CAWSRLASGIYEQYF. The CDR3 DNA reads as TGTGCCTGGAGTCGACTCGCTAGCGGGATCTACGAGCAGTACTTC.